The 16 T cell receptor beta chains below were found in one sample sequenced in a study of identical twins. TCRdb called the 5' RACE reads again in MiXCR, with one record for every CDR3 protein. Seen here are around 290,000 distinct CDR3 sequences, around 9.7% observed once, and the top ten hold 5.5% to 9%. The sample was also reused in another study, on yellow fever vaccine responses in identical twins.

Input material: CD8+ T cells sorted from blood. These receptors all stem from a woman between 18 and 29 years old in good health.

This clonotype was recorded many times. The rearrangement links TRBV6-5 to TRBJ1-5; D gene uncertain. This CDR3 is built from 16 residues. With 2 bases removed from V and 2 bases from J, the gap between germline ends came to 13 bases. Germline V gene lookup returns CDR1 MNHEY and CDR2 SVGAGI. CDR3 bases: TGTGCCAGCAGTTACATCAACCTCGGGGGCAATCAGCCCCAGCATTTT. Amino acids: CASSYINLGGNQPQHF.

This clonotype showed up many times. The gene calls are TRBV29-1 and TRBJ2-1; 10 bases align to TRBD2. The germline V gene encodes CDR1 SQVTM and CDR2 ANQGSEA. The CDR3 has 14 residues. The V gene end was trimmed by 3 bases and the J gene end by 3 bases; junction bases not matched to a gene: 2. This CDR3 is CSVDGTSDYNEQFF. DNA for the CDR3: TGCAGCGTTGATGGGACTAGCGACTACAATGAGCAGTTCTTC.

This clonotype came up a few times. The chain is built from TRBV7-9 and TRBJ1-5; no clear D gene. Germline loops: CDR1 SEHNR, CDR2 FQNEAQ (reference sequence). Deletions cut 1 base from V and 3 bases from J, with 10 bases between. The CDR3 is 15 residues long. The CDR3 nucleotides are TGTGCCAGCAGCTTAGGAGGACGGTCCAATCAGCCCCAGCATTTT. Encoded protein: CASSLGGRSNQPQHF.

At least ten counts were recorded for this clonotype. The V and J genes are TRBV7-9 and TRBJ2-3, with D possibly being TRBD1 (6 bases). The germline CDR1 and CDR2 sequences are SEHNR and FQNEAQ (reference sequence). V was trimmed by 8 bases and J by 1 base, leaving 16 bases between them. The CDR3 is 15 amino acids. The CDR3 here is CASLPPDRGTDTQYF. The CDR3 region has the DNA TGTGCCAGCCTCCCGCCGGACAGAGGCACAGATACGCAGTATTTT.

This clonotype occurred a few times. The gene calls are TRBV7-9 and TRBJ2-1; the match to TRBD2 covers 10 bases. Germline CDR1 and CDR2: SEHNR and FQNEAQ (reference sequence). The V gene end was trimmed by 5 bases and the J gene end by 9 bases; junction bases not matched to a gene: 13. The CDR3 is made up of 16 amino acids. In DNA, the CDR3 is TGTGCCAGCAGCCACGAGGACAGCGGGGGGGCCCGTGAGCAGTTCTTC. Encoded protein: CASSHEDSGGAREQFF.

This chain uses TRBV5-6 with TRBJ1-6; weak D call: TRBD1 (5 bases). Per the germline V gene, CDR1 is SGHDT and CDR2 is YYEEEE. V dropped 4 bases and J dropped 12 bases, with 14 bases sitting between them. The CDR3 totals 13 residues. The CDR3 DNA follows: TGTGCCAGCAGCCTCCGGGACGAGGAACCCCTCCACTTT. Protein: CASSLRDEEPLHF.

This clonotype was counted only a few times. This chain links TRBV7-9 with TRBJ2-7; 8 positions match TRBD1. The CDR3 totals 15 residues. V trimming: 6 bases; J trimming: 2 bases; junction bases outside the gene matches: 9. CDR1 is SEHNR, CDR2 FQNEAQ, per germline (reference sequence). CDR3 nucleotide sequence: TGTGCCAGCAGGGCCGCTGGACAGGGTGCCTACGAGCAGTACTTC. Its protein product is CASRAAGQGAYEQYF. The entire variable domain, with the rest obtained from reference TRBV7-9 and TRBJ2-7, is as follows: DTGVSQNPRHKITKRGQNVTFRCDPISEHNRLYWYRQTLGQGPEFLTYFQNEAQLEKSRLLSDRFSAERPKGSFSTLEIQRTEQGDSAMYLCASRAAGQGAYEQYFGPGTRLTVT.

At least ten counts were recorded for this clonotype. This chain uses TRBV12-3 or TRBV12-4 with TRBJ2-1; a possible D gene is TRBD1 (6 bases). This CDR3 contains 13 residues. V shed 8 bases and J shed 6 bases, with 14 bases lying between them. Written as DNA, the CDR3 is TGTGCCAGCCAGGGGAATAATGTCAATGAGCAGTTCTTC. Translated: CASQGNNVNEQFF.

The V call is TRBV4-2, the J call TRBJ2-7; D remains unclear. The CDR3 totals 14 residues. Germline V CDR1 and CDR2: LGHNA, YNFKEQ. The V gene lost 0 bases and the J gene lost 2 bases, with 8 bases spanning the gap. The CDR3 nucleotides read TGTGCCAGCAGCCAAGAAGTTGGAACCTACGAGCAGTACTTC. Protein product: CASSQEVGTYEQYF.

This clonotype occurred many times. This chain joins TRBV3-1 and TRBJ2-7; 7 positions agree with TRBD1. Losses at the gene ends were 3 bases for V and 7 bases for J; bases not matched to a gene: 24. Germline values: CDR1 LGHDT, CDR2 YNNKEL (reference sequence). This CDR3 is built from 19 residues. The CDR3 DNA is TGTGCCAGCAGCCACAACCGGGACAGTAGCAGAGCAGACTACGGGGAGCAGTACTTC. This codes for CASSHNRDSSRADYGEQYF.

The chain employs TRBV7-8 and TRBJ1-1, with D unclear. The germline V and J ends were trimmed by 1 base and 0 bases, with 9 bases remaining between them. CDR1 is SGHVS, CDR2 FQNEAQ, per germline. This CDR3 comprises 15 residues. Written as DNA, the CDR3 is TGTGCCAGCAGCTTAGGGGCATATATGAACACTGAAGCTTTCTTT. Its translation: CASSLGAYMNTEAFF.

V and J are TRBV14 and TRBJ2-1, with D possibly TRBD1 on 5 matching bases. The germline gives CDR1 SGHDN, CDR2 FVKESK. Trimming shortened V by 3 bases and J by 2 bases, and 14 bases separated the two germline ends. The CDR3 has 16 amino acids. The CDR3 region has the DNA TGTGCCAGCAGCCACCCAGGGTATGCTGCCTACAATGAGCAGTTCTTC. Protein product: CASSHPGYAAYNEQFF.

This clonotype was seen ten or more times. The rearrangement uses TRBV19 and TRBJ2-1, with D tentatively TRBD1 or TRBD2 (6 bases each). Germline V CDR1 and CDR2: LNHDA, SQIVND (reference sequence). V was pared by 0 bases and J by 6 bases, with 21 bases between. The CDR3 covers 18 residues. In DNA, the CDR3 is TGTGCCAGTAGTATAGATACCCCAATAGGGGGGTACGGCAATGAGCAGTTCTTC. Its translation is CASSIDTPIGGYGNEQFF.

This clonotype appeared many times. This chain uses TRBV4-1 with TRBJ2-1; 8 bases fit TRBD2. The CDR3 runs to 16 residues. The germline CDR1 and CDR2 sequences are MGHRA and YSYEKL. The V and J ends lost 3 bases and 4 bases, in that order; junction bases with no gene match: 8. CDR3 nucleotides: TGCGCCAGCAGCCACCTTAGCGGGGACCCGTACAATGAGCAGTTCTTC. Its translation is CASSHLSGDPYNEQFF.

This clonotype was seen a handful of times. The chain couples TRBV2 to TRBJ2-1; possibly TRBD2 for D (6 bases). V lost 7 bases and J lost 0, with 19 bases in between. Per germline, CDR1 SNHLY and CDR2 FYNNEI. The CDR3 sequence is 17 residues long. This CDR3 reads CASNPGVGPASYNEQFF. CDR3 sequence (DNA): TGTGCCAGCAACCCGGGGGTGGGACCAGCCTCCTACAATGAGCAGTTCTTC.

This chain links TRBV28 with TRBJ2-6; D might be TRBD1 (5 bases). The CDR3 covers 16 residues. V lost 6 bases and J lost 2, with 14 bases in between. The germline CDR1 and CDR2 sequences are MDHEN and SYDVKM. The CDR3, as DNA: TGTGCCAGCAGCTCACCCAGGGTTCCTGGGGCCAACGTCCTGACTTTC. Protein: CASSSPRVPGANVLTF.